This entry concerns a single T cell receptor (beta chain). The antigen is not known. Sequencing used immunoSEQ multiplex PCR; TCRdb keeps in-frame clones, though not all of them. The sample holds 97,000 or so clones, approximately 89% seen once. The record originates from a study of T cell responses to AZD1222 COVID-19 vaccine. General study points: White British people made up most donors, females outnumbered males, and clonal diversity was possibly underestimated.

The germline V and J ends were trimmed by 4 bases and 2 bases, with 16 bases remaining between them. The CDR3 sequence is 15 residues long. In germline, CDR1 is SQVTM, CDR2 ANQGSEA. This TCR was recovered from an adult who received the AZD1222 COVID-19 vaccine. Here the sequenced sample was peripheral blood, taken 28 days after the second AZD1222 dose. This rearrangement joins TRBV29-1 to TRBJ2-3, with a weak D call TRBD2 (5 bases). CDR3 loop: CSVAPGGGFTDTQYF. The CDR3 bases are TGCAGCGTTGCCCCTGGAGGCGGGTTCACAGATACGCAGTATTTT.